The next 30 T cell receptor beta chains were all read from a single sample in a study of cytomegalovirus exposure and HLA in healthy donors. PCR involved 60 Vbeta and 13 Jbeta primers. Only in-frame clones appear in the TCRdb table, and some are missing; sequencing was by immunoSEQ multiplex PCR. The sample has 100,000 to 120,000 clones; around 85% are singletons. Material for sequencing was PBMCs. The source of these receptors is a middle-aged man in good health and CMV-seronegative.

The rearrangement joins TRBV11-2 to TRBJ2-5, with TRBD2 matching over 11 bases. Germline loops: CDR1 SGHAT, CDR2 FQNNGV. Losses at the gene ends were 4 bases for V and 2 bases for J; bases not matched to a gene: 3. The CDR3 runs to 15 residues. The CDR3 region is CASSSLAGGQETQYF. In nucleotides, the CDR3 is TGTGCCAGCAGCTCGCTAGCGGGGGGTCAAGAGACCCAGTACTTC.

This rearrangement joins TRBV5-1 to TRBJ2-3; D not certain. The CDR3 consists of 12 residues. Germline CDR1 is SGHRS and CDR2 is YFSETQ. Between the trimmed V and J ends, which lost 0 bases and 4 bases, there was a span of 3 bases. Here the CDR3 DNA reads TGCGCCAGCAGCTTGGACTCAGATACGCAGTATTTT. This sequence encodes CASSLDSDTQYF. The complete variable domain, with remaining parts taken from reference TRBV5-1 and TRBJ2-3, reads KAGVTQTPRYLIKTRGQQVTLSCSPISGHRSVSWYQQTPGQGLQFLFEYFSETQRNKGNFPGRFSGRQFSNSRSEMNVSTLELGDSALYLCASSLDSDTQYFGPGTRLTVL.

This chain uses TRBV6-5 with TRBJ2-7; 9 bases align to TRBD1. V gave up 6 bases and J gave up 3 bases; unmatched junction bases: 9. This CDR3 region has 15 residues. Germline V CDR1 and CDR2: MNHEY, SVGAGI. The CDR3 sequence is CASRPPGTGIYEQYF. The CDR3 DNA reads TGTGCCAGCAGACCCCCGGGGACAGGGATCTACGAGCAGTACTTC.

The rearrangement joins TRBV18 to TRBJ2-2; no clear D gene. Trimming removed 6 bases from V and 4 bases from J, with 3 bases in between. Germline assignment: CDR1 KGHSH and CDR2 LQKENI. The CDR3 totals 11 residues. CDR3 protein: CASSSTGELFF. The CDR3 bases are TGTGCCAGCTCGAGCACCGGGGAGCTGTTTTTT.

The rearrangement uses TRBV6-6 and TRBJ2-7; D possibly corresponds to TRBD1 (7 bases). Germline V gene lookup returns CDR1 MNHNY and CDR2 SVGAGI (reference sequence). The CDR3 extends over 16 amino acids. The ends were cut back, 0 bases at V and 3 bases at J, with 15 bases in the middle. This chain's CDR3 is CASSYSKGQGGYEQYF. DNA for the CDR3: TGTGCCAGCAGTTACTCCAAGGGTCAGGGGGGCTACGAGCAGTACTTC.

The rearrangement joins TRBV5-6 to TRBJ2-2, with 9 bases lining up with TRBD1. Losses at the gene ends were 6 bases for V and 5 bases for J; bases not matched to a gene: 14. This CDR3 region has 17 residues. The germline V gene encodes CDR1 SGHDT and CDR2 YYEEEE. The CDR3 DNA reads as TGTGCCAGCACCGCTCCGGAACAGGGGGCTAGTACCGGGGAGCTGTTTTTT. Protein product: CASTAPEQGASTGELFF.

This rearrangement joins TRBV2 to TRBJ1-1; D gene uncertain. The CDR3 consists of 14 residues. With 7 bases removed from V and 0 bases from J, the gap between germline ends came to 12 bases. In germline, CDR1 is SNHLY, CDR2 FYNNEI. The CDR3 here is CASTVGSMNTEAFF. The CDR3 DNA reads as TGTGCCAGCACTGTGGGGAGTATGAACACTGAAGCTTTCTTT.

This rearrangement joins TRBV19 to TRBJ1-2, with a tentative D call TRBD1 (6 bases). Germline values: CDR1 LNHDA, CDR2 SQIVND (reference sequence). This CDR3 is 13 amino acids long. The V end lost 3 bases, the J end lost 7 bases, and 12 bases lay between the germline ends. CDR3 loop: CASSIPNRAGYTF. For the CDR3, the DNA is TGTGCCAGTAGTATTCCGAACAGGGCTGGCTACACCTTC.

This chain connects TRBV7-9 to TRBJ1-2; D call uncertain. Trimming removed 1 base at V and 8 bases at J, with 11 bases between. The CDR3 sequence is 13 residues long. Germline V gene data show CDR1 as SEHNR and CDR2 as FQNEAQ (reference sequence). The CDR3 sequence: CASSLGAPSGYTF. The CDR3, as DNA: TGTGCCAGCAGCTTAGGAGCGCCGTCGGGCTACACCTTC.

V is TRBV10-3 and J is TRBJ1-2; 7 positions agree with TRBD1. CDR1 ENHRY and CDR2 SYGVKD come from the germline V gene. V shed 4 bases, J shed 7 bases, and the junction held 9 bases outside the gene matches. The CDR3 is 14 residues long. CDR3 amino acids: CAISGQGVRGGYTF. DNA for the CDR3: TGTGCCATCAGTGGTCAGGGGGTGAGGGGTGGCTACACCTTC.

The chain has TRBV6-6 and TRBJ2-3, with D perhaps TRBD1 (7 bases). CDR1 is MNHNY and CDR2 is SVGAGI in the germline V gene (reference sequence). Deletions cut 5 bases from V and 5 bases from J, with 14 bases between. The CDR3 is 14 amino acids. The CDR3 bases are TGTGCCAGCAGTCTACAGGGGAGGCAAGATACGCAGTATTTT. Its protein is CASSLQGRQDTQYF.

The genes are TRBV19 and TRBJ1-5; D might be TRBD1 (5 bases). CDR1 is LNHDA, CDR2 SQIVND, per germline (reference sequence). The germline V and J ends were trimmed by 3 bases and 7 bases, with 10 bases remaining between them. There are 13 residues in the CDR3. The CDR3 is CASSIRVDQPQHF. In nucleotides, the CDR3 is TGTGCCAGTAGTATCAGGGTAGACCAGCCCCAGCATTTT.

The CDR3 spells CASSGNTGGETQYF. In DNA form, the CDR3 reads TGTGCCAGCAGCGGGAATACAGGGGGCGAGACCCAGTACTTC. V is TRBV9 and J is TRBJ2-5; TRBD1 agrees at 9 bases. Germline-derived CDR1 and CDR2 are SGDLS and YYNGEE. V lost 3 bases to trimming and J lost 5 bases; unmatched junction nucleotides: 5. This CDR3 comprises 14 residues. Full variable domain (remainder filled in from reference TRBV9 and TRBJ2-5): DSGVTQTPKHLITATGQRVTLRCSPRSGDLSVYWYQQSLDQGLQFLIQYYNGEERAKGNILERFSAQQFPDLHSELNLSSLELGDSALYFCASSGNTGGETQYFGPGTRLLVL.

The CDR3 reads CASSYGTGGHYGYTF. CDR3 nucleotides: TGTGCCAGCAGCTACGGGACAGGGGGCCACTATGGCTACACCTTC. V and J are TRBV25-1 and TRBJ1-2; 12 bases map to TRBD1. After removal of 6 bases from V and 3 bases from J, the junction contained 5 bases not matched to a gene. CDR1 and CDR2 from the germline V gene are MGHDK and SYGVNS. The CDR3 has 15 amino acids.

This clone appeared once. The genes are TRBV7-8 and TRBJ1-5, with D maybe TRBD1 (5 bases). Trimming pared 4 bases from V and 0 bases from J, leaving 13 bases between. The CDR3 extends over 16 amino acids. CDR1 and CDR2 (germline): SGHVS, FQNEAQ. CDR3 DNA: TGTGCCAGCAGCTCCGACAGCCCCAATAGCAATCAGCCCCAGCATTTT. Translation gives CASSSDSPNSNQPQHF.

The chain joins TRBV29-1 to TRBJ1-1, with D possibly being TRBD1 (6 bases). CDR1 is SQVTM, CDR2 ANQGSEA, per germline. V shed 6 bases and J shed 5 bases, with 16 bases lying between them. The CDR3 is 13 residues long. CDR3 DNA: TGCAGCGTCGCACAGGGAGGGGAAACTGAAGCTTTCTTT. Its translation: CSVAQGGETEAFF. Full variable domain (missing parts from reference TRBV29-1 and TRBJ1-1): SAVISQKPSRDICQRGTSLTIQCQVDSQVTMMFWYRQQPGQSLTLIATANQGSEATYESGFVIDKFPISRPNLTFSTLTVSNMSPEDSSIYLCSVAQGGETEAFFGQGTRLTVV.

The CDR3 DNA follows: TGTGCCTGGGGGACTAGCGGGGGAAACATTCAGTACTTC. Protein product: CAWGTSGGNIQYF. The genes are TRBV30 and TRBJ2-4; 14 nucleotides agree with TRBD2. Losses at the gene ends were 5 bases for V and 6 bases for J; bases not matched to a gene: 0. Germline V CDR1 and CDR2: GTSNPN, SVGIG (reference sequence). The CDR3 is 13 amino acids. The full variable domain, with the rest looked up from reference TRBV30 and TRBJ2-4, is SQTIHQWPATLVQPVGSPLSLECTVEGTSNPNLYWYRQAAGRGLQLLFYSVGIGQISSEVPQNLSASRPQDRQFILSSKKLLLSDSGFYLCAWGTSGGNIQYFGAGTRLSVL.

The V gene is TRBV29-1, the J gene TRBJ1-1, with 8 bases fitting TRBD1. CDR3 length: 14 amino acids. CDR1 is SQVTM and CDR2 is ANQGSEA in the germline V gene. CDR3 loop: CISTGGYGNTEAFF. CDR3 nucleotide sequence: TGCATTTCTACAGGGGGGTATGGGAACACTGAAGCTTTCTTT. Full variable domain (outside the CDR3, taken from reference TRBV29-1 and TRBJ1-1): SAVISQKPSRDICQRGTSLTIQCQVDSQVTMMFWYRQQPGQSLTLIATANQGSEATYESGFVIDKFPISRPNLTFSTLTVSNMSPEDSSIYLCISTGGYGNTEAFFGQGTRLTVV.

The chain joins TRBV9 to TRBJ1-2; weak D call: TRBD1 (5 bases). The CDR3 contains 15 residues. Germline V CDR1 and CDR2: SGDLS, YYNGEE. The germline V and J ends were trimmed by 0 bases and 4 bases, with 13 bases remaining between them. The CDR3, as DNA: TGTGCCAGCAGCGTAGGCGTTCGGGGGACCTATGGCTACACCTTC. This codes for CASSVGVRGTYGYTF.

Regarding this clone: One end of the junction varies from germline; a read error may be responsible. Other DNA variants within this sample encode the same CDR3. The gene calls are TRBV25-1 and TRBJ1-1, with D tentatively TRBD1 (6 bases). The CDR3 has 14 residues. CDR1 is MGHDK and CDR2 is SYGVNS in the germline V gene. The CDR3 DNA reads as TGTGCCAGCAGTAGGGGACACTTGAACACTGAAGCCTTCTTT. Its protein product is CASSRGHLNTEAFF.

This chain links TRBV19 with TRBJ1-6, with TRBD1 matching over 7 bases. J lost 7 bases, V lost 10 bases, and 13 bases had no gene match. Germline V gene sequence: CDR1 LNHDA, CDR2 SQIVND (reference sequence). The CDR3 totals 15 residues. This CDR3 reads CATRSLGQQNSPLHF. CDR3 sequence (DNA): TGTGCCACCCGCAGCCTGGGACAGCAAAATTCACCCCTCCACTTT.

The chain recombines TRBV19 with TRBJ1-2, with no clear D. V gave up 7 bases and J gave up 2 bases, with 26 bases separating them. The CDR3 has 18 residues. Germline V gives CDR1 LNHDA, CDR2 SQIVND (reference sequence). CDR3 region: CASTTIRAHGDFNYGYTF. CDR3 DNA sequence: TGTGCCAGTACCACTATCCGGGCCCACGGGGATTTCAACTATGGCTACACCTTC. Variable domain in full (rest from reference TRBV19 and TRBJ1-2): DGGITQSPKYLFRKEGQNVTLSCEQNLNHDAMYWYRQDPGQGLRLIYYSQIVNDFQKGDIAEGYSVSREKKESFPLTVTSAQKNPTAFYLCASTTIRAHGDFNYGYTFGSGTRLTVV.

This clone was picked up one time. The chain joins TRBV7-2 to TRBJ1-1; D remains unclear. Germline V gene data show CDR1 as SGHTA and CDR2 as FQGNSA. This CDR3 contains 12 residues. V was pared by 4 bases and J by 8 bases, with 11 bases between. CDR3 in amino acids: CASSSSGREAFF. The CDR3 DNA follows: TGTGCCAGCAGCTCTAGCGGGAGAGAAGCTTTCTTT.

This clone occurred once. The genes are TRBV6-1 and TRBJ2-7, with D unclear. This CDR3 region has 14 residues. The germline V and J ends were trimmed by 4 bases and 2 bases, with 12 bases remaining between them. Germline CDR1 MNHNS, CDR2 SASEGT. The CDR3, as DNA: TGTGCCAGCAGTGGTAACAACTACCCCTACGAGCAGTACTTC. Its protein product is CASSGNNYPYEQYF.

The chain employs TRBV15 and TRBJ1-6, with 7 positions matching TRBD1. Germline CDR1 reads LNHNV; CDR2 reads YYDKDF (reference sequence). V trimming: 0 bases; J trimming: 10 bases; junction bases outside the gene matches: 6. The CDR3 is made up of 15 amino acids. CDR3 coding DNA: TGTGCCACCAGCAGAGACAGGGACAGCGTATCACCCCTCCACTTT. Encoded protein: CATSRDRDSVSPLHF.

This chain links TRBV4-2 with TRBJ1-5, with a tentative D call TRBD1 (5 bases). This CDR3 is 17 amino acids long. The V end lost 4 bases, the J end lost 0 bases, and 16 bases lay between the germline ends. Looked up from germline, CDR1 is LGHNA and CDR2 is YNFKEQ. The CDR3 DNA sequence: TGTGCCAGCAGCCTTGGGGGAGGTGACTCTAGCAATCAGCCCCAGCATTTT. It is translated as CASSLGGGDSSNQPQHF.

The chain couples TRBV5-1 to TRBJ2-5; 11 positions match TRBD2. This CDR3 contains 16 residues. V dropped 4 bases and J dropped 5; count of bases not matched to a gene: 10. CDR1 SGHRS and CDR2 YFSETQ come from the germline V gene. The CDR3 DNA sequence: TGCGCCAGCAGCCCACCTCCTAGCGGGGGGAGGGAGACCCAGTACTTC. This gives the protein CASSPPPSGGRETQYF.

V and J are TRBV7-2 and TRBJ2-3; 11 nucleotides align to TRBD2. From germline, CDR1 is SGHTA and CDR2 FQGNSA. V trimming: 4 bases; J trimming: 4 bases; junction bases outside the gene matches: 10. The CDR3 is made up of 17 amino acids. Written as DNA, the CDR3 is TGTGCCAGCAGCTCCAAAAGGATAGCGGGGGGGTCAGATACGCAGTATTTT. Amino acids: CASSSKRIAGGSDTQYF.

The chain carries TRBV6-1 and TRBJ2-7; the D gene is possibly TRBD2 (5 bases). The CDR3 extends over 13 amino acids. V gave up 7 bases and J gave up 3 bases, with 13 bases separating them. The V gene's germline CDR1 is MNHNS and CDR2 SASEGT. The CDR3 DNA reads TGTGCCAGCACCGGAGGACTTCGCTACGAGCAGTACTTC. Translated, it gives CASTGGLRYEQYF.

The chain uses TRBV6-5 and TRBJ1-5; 7 nucleotides align to TRBD1. V shed 0 bases, J shed 11 bases, and the junction held 4 bases outside the gene matches. Germline assignment: CDR1 MNHEY and CDR2 SVGAGI. The CDR3 has 13 residues. The CDR3 reads CASSYSEGAAQHF. CDR3 sequence (DNA): TGTGCCAGCAGTTACTCGGAGGGGGCAGCCCAGCATTTT.